Shown below are 7 T cell receptor beta chains from a single sample sequenced in a study of T cell repertoires in cytomegalovirus infection. Using its own MiXCR run on the reads, TCRdb lists one record per CDR3 protein. This sample carries 550,000 to 850,000 distinct CDR3 sequences, roughly 36% of them seen once, and the ten largest clones take 15% to 20%. No antigen has been assigned to these receptors. The sequenced sample was cultured PBMCs, obtained from culture after CMV antigen stimulation. The receptors derive from a human donor in good health (CMV status not recorded). Some clones in this sample may be carry-over from other donors' samples.

This clonotype came up a few times. The V call is TRBV28, the J call TRBJ1-1; TRBD1 is a possible D gene (5 bases). V lost 5 bases, J lost 0 bases, and 25 bases lay in between. The length of the CDR3 is 19 residues. The germline V gene has CDR1 MDHEN and CDR2 SYDVKM. CDR3 sequence reads: CASSPTRGQGSGMNTEAFF. CDR3 DNA sequence: TGTGCCAGCAGTCCTACCCGCGGGCAGGGATCAGGCATGAACACTGAAGCTTTCTTT.

The rearrangement joins TRBV15 to TRBJ2-1; 7 positions agree with TRBD2. This CDR3 has 13 amino acids. The ends lost 0 bases at V and 11 bases at J; junction bases unmatched: 4. Germline V lookup: CDR1 LNHNV, CDR2 YYDKDF (reference sequence). The CDR3 DNA is TGTGCCACCAGCAGAGAAGGCGGGAGTAAGCAGTTCTTC. Translation gives CATSREGGSKQFF. Complete variable domain (other parts from reference TRBV15 and TRBJ2-1): DAMVIQNPRYQVTQFGKPVTLSCSQTLNHNVMYWYQQKSSQAPKLLFHYYDKDFNNEADTPDNFQSRRPNTSFCFLDIRSPGLGDTAMYLCATSREGGSKQFFGPGTRLTVL.

V and J are TRBV27 and TRBJ2-3; D uncertain. In germline, CDR1 is MNHEY, CDR2 SMNVEV (reference sequence). The V end lost 6 bases, the J end lost 1 base, and 11 bases lay between the germline ends. There are 14 residues in the CDR3. The DNA for the CDR3 is TGTGCCAGCAGGCGGACGAAAGGCACAGATACGCAGTATTTT. This encodes CASRRTKGTDTQYF.

V usage is TRBV7-6 and J usage is TRBJ2-7, with D maybe TRBD2 (6 bases). Germline V lookup: CDR1 SGHVS, CDR2 FNYEAQ. The CDR3 runs to 13 residues. V gave up 5 bases and J gave up 3 bases, with 11 bases separating them. As DNA, the CDR3 is TGTGCCAGCAGCCCCTGGACTAACTACGAGCAGTACTTC. Protein sequence: CASSPWTNYEQYF.

Only a few counts were recorded for this clonotype. The genes are TRBV28 and TRBJ2-7; a weak D match, TRBD2 (7 bases). Germline CDR1 MDHEN, CDR2 SYDVKM. This CDR3 has 14 residues. V lost 7 bases and J lost 2, with 15 bases in between. The CDR3 protein is CASNPRRGPYEQYF. Here the CDR3 DNA reads TGTGCCAGCAACCCCAGGCGGGGGCCCTACGAGCAGTACTTC.

This clonotype was observed a few times. The chain links TRBV11-3 to TRBJ2-1; D may be TRBD2 (6 bases). The germline V gene has CDR1 SGHNT and CDR2 YENEEA. The CDR3 has 14 residues. The V gene lost 0 bases and the J gene lost 9 bases, with 12 bases spanning the gap. The CDR3 sequence is CASSLEASGGEQFF. In nucleotides, the CDR3 is TGTGCCAGCAGCTTAGAGGCCTCCGGGGGTGAGCAGTTCTTC.

This clonotype came up many times. The chain couples TRBV12-3 or TRBV12-4 to TRBJ2-1; 9 nucleotides line up with TRBD2. The CDR3 extends over 17 amino acids. V gave up 4 bases and J gave up 0 bases; unmatched junction bases: 7. CDR3 sequence: CASSSRGGGRSYNEQFF. CDR3 coding DNA: TGTGCCAGCAGTTCCCGCGGGGGGGGGCGCTCCTACAATGAGCAGTTCTTC.